Listed here is a single TCR beta chain. Its matching antigen is unknown. The CDR3 end falls 3 residues outside the read, so it is completed with the germline J gene. Germline trimming cut 0 bases from V and 6 bases from J; bases unmatched to any gene: 13. This CDR3 comprises 18 residues. Germline V gives CDR1 SGHRS, CDR2 YFSETQ. The data were taken from a study of T cells in women clearing cervical HPV infection. At the level of the study: Case blood was drawn when the lesion was first found; control blood after infection became undetectable. General study findings and limits: CIN3+ cases had significantly higher TCR repertoire richness than controls, but evenness did not differ.

Using immunoSEQ multiplex PCR, the repertoire was profiled, and TCRdb retains in-frame clones only, with some absent. The ten most abundant clones cover around 5.5% of a sample with 20,000 or so clones. The chain has TRBV5-1 and TRBJ2-1, with 9 bases fitting TRBD2. The source is a woman aged 18 to 75 with a cervical HPV16 infection that either progressed to CIN3+ or cleared (not recorded which). The material sequenced was blood buffy coat. CDR3 protein: CASSLAGSGSLVGNEQFF. The sequenced CDR3 bases are TGCGCCAGCAGCTTGGCGGGTAGCGGGAGTTTGGTGGGCAATGAG.